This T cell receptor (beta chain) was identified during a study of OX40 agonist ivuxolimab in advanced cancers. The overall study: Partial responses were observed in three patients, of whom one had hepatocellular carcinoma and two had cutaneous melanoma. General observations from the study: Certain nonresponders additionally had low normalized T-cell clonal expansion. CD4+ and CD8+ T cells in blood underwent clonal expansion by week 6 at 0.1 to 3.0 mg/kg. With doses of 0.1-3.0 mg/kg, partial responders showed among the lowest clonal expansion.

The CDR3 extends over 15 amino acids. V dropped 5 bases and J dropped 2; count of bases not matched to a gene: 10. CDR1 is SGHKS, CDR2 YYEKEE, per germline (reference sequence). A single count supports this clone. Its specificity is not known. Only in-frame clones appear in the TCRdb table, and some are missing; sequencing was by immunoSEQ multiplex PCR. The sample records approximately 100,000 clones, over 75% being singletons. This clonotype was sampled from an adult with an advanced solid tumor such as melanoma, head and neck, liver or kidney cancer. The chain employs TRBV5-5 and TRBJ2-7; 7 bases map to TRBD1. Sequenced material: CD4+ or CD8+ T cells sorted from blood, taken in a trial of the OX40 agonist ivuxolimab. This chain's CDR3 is CASSQTGQAPYEQYF. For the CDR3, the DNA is TGTGCCAGCAGTCAGACCGGACAGGCCCCCTACGAGCAGTACTTC.